The 24 T cell receptor beta chains presented below share a single source sample, sequenced in a study of cytomegalovirus exposure and HLA in healthy donors. PCR primers comprised 60 Vbeta and 13 Jbeta primers. The method was immunoSEQ multiplex PCR; TCRdb's version includes in-frame clones alone and lacks a portion of them. The data show under 150,000 clones, with 60% to 85% seen just once and 6.3% held by the top ten. Sequencing was carried out using PBMCs. The receptors shown here come from a woman aged 40 to 50 in good health and CMV-seronegative.

Comment on this clone: The sample has other DNA sequences that encode this CDR3 too. The genes are TRBV27 and TRBJ1-5; a possible D gene is TRBD1 (6 bases). Per the germline V gene, CDR1 is MNHEY and CDR2 is SMNVEV (reference sequence). The CDR3 is made up of 14 amino acids. V dropped 0 bases and J dropped 7 bases, with 10 bases sitting between them. This CDR3 reads CASSLSGGGQPQHF. The DNA for the CDR3 is TGTGCCAGCAGTTTATCTGGGGGCGGGCAGCCCCAGCATTTT.

The rearrangement links TRBV10-2 to TRBJ1-5; TRBD1 matches 8 bases. After removal of 5 bases from V and 9 bases from J, the junction contained 6 bases not matched to a gene. Germline CDR1 reads WSHSY; CDR2 reads SAAADI. The CDR3 is 13 residues long. Here the CDR3 reads CASSSGGRWPQHF. DNA for the CDR3: TGCGCCAGCAGTTCAGGGGGCAGGTGGCCCCAGCATTTT.

Notes on this clone: The same CDR3 arises from other DNA sequences in this sample as well. The chain combines TRBV19 with TRBJ2-2, with 7 bases identical to TRBD1. The CDR3 contains 14 residues. The germline gives CDR1 LNHDA, CDR2 SQIVND (reference sequence). V lost 3 bases to trimming and J lost 5 bases; unmatched junction nucleotides: 3. The CDR3 DNA reads TGTGCCAGTAGTATCCCAGGGGGAACCGGGGAGCTGTTTTTT. This translates into CASSIPGGTGELFF.

This rearrangement joins TRBV5-1 to TRBJ1-1; D perhaps matches TRBD1 (6 bases). V lost 4 bases, J lost 4 bases, and 14 bases lay in between. The CDR3 consists of 14 residues. Germline V CDR1 and CDR2: SGHRS, YFSETQ. The CDR3 sequence: CASSTTGQGTEAFF. The CDR3 DNA sequence: TGCGCCAGCAGCACAACAGGGCAGGGCACTGAAGCTTTCTTT.

This clone was picked up one time. The chain has TRBV5-6 and TRBJ2-7, with D perhaps TRBD2 (5 bases). The CDR3 extends over 13 amino acids. V dropped 4 bases and J dropped 3 bases, with 11 bases sitting between them. In germline, CDR1 is SGHDT, CDR2 YYEEEE. CDR3 residues: CASSTLRVYEQYF. CDR3 DNA sequence: TGTGCCAGCAGCACCTTGAGGGTCTACGAGCAGTACTTC. Supplemented by reference TRBV5-6 and TRBJ2-7, the full variable domain reads DAGVTQSPTHLIKTRGQQVTLRCSPKSGHDTVSWYQQALGQGPQFIFQYYEEEERQRGNFPDRFSGHQFPNYSSELNVNALLLGDSALYLCASSTLRVYEQYFGPGTRLTVT.

The chain recombines TRBV20-1 with TRBJ1-2, with a tentative D call TRBD1 (5 bases). This CDR3 region has 11 residues. In germline, CDR1 is DFQATT, CDR2 SNEGSKA (reference sequence). The ends were cut back, 2 bases at V and 13 bases at J, with 14 bases in the middle. This CDR3 reads CSARNLGGFTF. CDR3 coding DNA: TGCAGTGCTAGAAACCTCGGGGGGTTCACCTTC.

The chain links TRBV28 to TRBJ2-1, with 10 bases fitting TRBD2. Trimming removed 5 bases from V and 6 bases from J; junction bases left unmatched: 16. Germline V gives CDR1 MDHEN, CDR2 SYDVKM. There are 18 residues in the CDR3. The chain's CDR3 is CASSPGGSGRALRNEQFF. The CDR3, as DNA: TGTGCCAGCAGTCCCGGGGGAAGCGGGAGGGCCCTTCGCAATGAGCAGTTCTTC.

Concerning this clone: Compared with germline, one end of the junction differs, possibly owing to a read error. The gene calls are TRBV5-1 and TRBJ2-6, with a weak D call TRBD1 (5 bases). CDR3 length: 14 amino acids. Germline CDR1 and CDR2: SGHRS and YFSETQ. CDR3 coding DNA: TGCGCCAGCAGCACCGACTCTGGGGCCAACGGCCTGACTTTC. This translates into CASSTDSGANGLTF.

This clone has a handful of counts. V is TRBV5-1 and J is TRBJ2-6, with D possibly matching TRBD2 (7 bases). The germline CDR1 and CDR2 sequences are SGHRS and YFSETQ. This CDR3 region has 14 residues. Trimming removed 4 bases from V and 9 bases from J, with 14 bases in between. CDR3 DNA: TGCGCCAGCAGCGTAGGGGGGGGTGGCAACGTCCTGACTTTC. Translating it yields CASSVGGGGNVLTF.

This clone has a handful of counts. V gene TRBV6-5 combines with J gene TRBJ1-5; TRBD1 aligns across 7 bases. CDR1 is MNHEY and CDR2 is SVGAGI in the germline V gene. Trimming took 6 bases from V and 0 from J; bases not matched to a gene: 5. The CDR3 totals 15 residues. CDR3 in DNA: TGTGCCAGCAGCCTGACAGGGTCTAGCAATCAGCCCCAGCATTTT. The encoded protein is CASSLTGSSNQPQHF.

This clone was recorded a few times. The chain carries TRBV11-2 and TRBJ2-7; TRBD1 matches at 9 bases. The ends lost 2 bases at V and 3 bases at J; junction bases unmatched: 5. Per the germline V gene, CDR1 is SGHAT and CDR2 is FQNNGV. The CDR3 contains 15 residues. CDR3 amino acids: CASSLSEGQGYEQYF. The CDR3 DNA follows: TGTGCCAGCAGCTTATCAGAGGGACAGGGCTACGAGCAGTACTTC.

The chain carries TRBV5-1 and TRBJ2-2, with a possible D match to TRBD1 (6 bases). Trimming shortened V by 4 bases and J by 6 bases, and 22 bases separated the two germline ends. The germline CDR1 and CDR2 sequences are SGHRS and YFSETQ. There are 17 residues in the CDR3. This CDR3 reads CASSLTAQGWGSGELFF. CDR3 in DNA: TGCGCCAGCAGCCTAACCGCACAGGGATGGGGCTCCGGGGAGCTGTTTTTT. Using reference TRBV5-1 and TRBJ2-2 for the parts outside the CDR3, the full variable domain is KAGVTQTPRYLIKTRGQQVTLSCSPISGHRSVSWYQQTPGQGLQFLFEYFSETQRNKGNFPGRFSGRQFSNSRSEMNVSTLELGDSALYLCASSLTAQGWGSGELFFGEGSRLTVL.

The V gene is TRBV18, the J gene TRBJ2-1; 7 nucleotides align to TRBD1. The CDR3 extends over 13 amino acids. V lost 6 bases to trimming and J lost 3 bases; unmatched junction nucleotides: 2. CDR1 is KGHSH, CDR2 LQKENI, per germline. The CDR3 nucleotides are TGTGCCAGCTCCCGGGACAGCTACAATGAGCAGTTCTTC. Its translation: CASSRDSYNEQFF.

The chain carries TRBV11-2 and TRBJ1-1; no clear D gene. The CDR3 contains 14 residues. V lost 3 bases and J lost 5, with 13 bases in between. The germline V gene has CDR1 SGHAT and CDR2 FQNNGV. CDR3: CASSFGSSGTEAFF. The CDR3 bases are TGTGCCAGCAGCTTTGGATCCAGCGGGACTGAAGCTTTCTTT. Together with reference TRBV11-2 and TRBJ1-1, the CDR3 gives the full variable domain: EAGVAQSPRYKIIEKRQSVAFWCNPISGHATLYWYQQILGQGPKLLIQFQNNGVVDDSQLPKDRFSAERLKGVDSTLKIQPAKLEDSAVYLCASSFGSSGTEAFFGQGTRLTVV.

This clone was seen only a few times. This chain uses TRBV25-1 with TRBJ1-6, with 7 bases matching TRBD1. There are 14 residues in the CDR3. The germline V gene encodes CDR1 MGHDK and CDR2 SYGVNS. The junction had 4 bases not matched to a gene; V was cut back by 4 bases and J by 7 bases. The CDR3 spells CASSGGGTNSPLHF. Here the CDR3 DNA reads TGTGCCAGCAGTGGAGGGGGCACGAATTCACCCCTCCACTTT.

The chain has TRBV18 and TRBJ1-4, with unresolved D. Trimming pared 3 bases from V and 0 bases from J, leaving 5 bases between. This CDR3 is built from 14 residues. Germline lookup yields CDR1 KGHSH and CDR2 LQKENI. This CDR3 reads CASSPSATNEKLFF. CDR3 nucleotide sequence: TGTGCCAGCTCACCGAGTGCAACTAATGAAAAACTGTTTTTT.

J is TRBJ2-1 and V is TRBV5-8; weak D call: TRBD1 (6 bases). V gave up 1 base and J gave up 6 bases, with 17 bases separating them. The CDR3 has 16 residues. CDR1 and CDR2 (germline): SGHTS, YDEGEE. This CDR3 reads CASSLPGQGGRNEQFF. As DNA, the CDR3 is TGTGCCAGCAGCTTGCCGGGACAAGGGGGACGCAATGAGCAGTTCTTC.

The rearrangement uses TRBV7-9 and TRBJ2-3; D is unresolved. The CDR3 has 16 amino acids. The V gene's germline CDR1 is SEHNR and CDR2 FQNEAQ (reference sequence). The ends were cut back, 3 bases at V and 6 bases at J, with 19 bases in the middle. The CDR3 is CASSFEAVPPGDTQYF. DNA for the CDR3: TGTGCCAGCAGCTTTGAGGCGGTCCCCCCCGGGGATACGCAGTATTTT.

The chain couples TRBV4-1 to TRBJ2-3, with TRBD2 matching over 10 bases. CDR1 is MGHRA, CDR2 YSYEKL, per germline. The trim removed 4 bases at V and 4 bases at J, leaving 2 bases unmatched. The CDR3 contains 14 residues. The CDR3 spells CASSPSGSADTQYF. As DNA, the CDR3 is TGCGCCAGCAGCCCTAGCGGGAGTGCAGATACGCAGTATTTT.

V gene TRBV5-5 combines with J gene TRBJ1-1, with D maybe TRBD1 (6 bases). This CDR3 is 16 amino acids long. Germline V gene data show CDR1 as SGHKS and CDR2 as YYEKEE (reference sequence). V was shortened by 0 bases and J by 5 bases, with 17 bases between the two germline ends. The CDR3 loop reads CASSLERQGRGTEAFF. For the CDR3, the DNA is TGTGCCAGCAGCTTGGAAAGGCAGGGGAGGGGGACTGAAGCTTTCTTT.

CDR3 loop: CASSLRTSRTGELFF. The CDR3 DNA is TGCGCCAGCAGCTTGAGGACTAGCAGAACCGGGGAGCTGTTTTTT. J is TRBJ2-2 and V is TRBV5-1, with 8 nucleotides matching TRBD2. The J segment lost 5 bases and the V segment lost 1 base, leaving 4 bases of the junction unmatched. CDR3 length: 15 amino acids. Germline V CDR1 and CDR2: SGHRS, YFSETQ.

The chain links TRBV7-5 to TRBJ2-7; the table gives TRBD2 as D, unverified against the DNA. TRBV7-5 is classified as a pseudogene. The CDR3 covers 16 residues. The CDR3 sequence is CARTAPSAGDSDEQYF. The CDR3 region has the DNA TGTGCCAGAACCGCACCCTCAGCGGGAGACTCAGACGAGCAGTACTTC.

The gene calls are TRBV7-2 and TRBJ2-7, with D unresolved. The CDR3 spans 14 residues. The V end lost 1 base, the J end lost 3 bases, and 10 bases lay between the germline ends. Germline V gene lookup returns CDR1 SGHTA and CDR2 FQGNSA. CDR3 in DNA: TGTGCCAGCAGCTTAGACCACTATAACTACGAGCAGTACTTC. Protein: CASSLDHYNYEQYF.

The chain combines TRBV9 with TRBJ2-3, with D unresolved. V gave up 4 bases and J gave up 2 bases, with 5 bases separating them. This CDR3 has 12 residues. Per germline, CDR1 SGDLS and CDR2 YYNGEE. In DNA form, the CDR3 reads TGTGCCAGCAGCTTAAACACAGATACGCAGTATTTT. The encoded protein is CASSLNTDTQYF.